The clone carrying this T cell receptor beta chain showed up just a few times. The source of the sample is a study of blood T cell repertoires in COVID-19. This CDR3 region has 15 residues. V was clipped by 0 bases and J by 2 bases, with 11 bases between them. Germline-derived CDR1 and CDR2 are SGHRS and YFSETQ. Produced via immunoSEQ multiplex PCR; TCRdb's table is partial and in-frame only. The sample shows about 260,000 clones, 87% of them seen only once. This receptor was identified in a woman in her 50s who had recovered from COVID-19. This chain uses TRBV5-1 with TRBJ1-2; D is unresolved. The sequencing input was peripheral blood. The CDR3 reads CASSLGLGLNYGYTF. DNA of the CDR3: TGCGCCAGCAGCTTGGGGCTAGGCCTAAACTATGGCTACACCTTC.